This entry lists 4 T cell receptor beta chains sequenced from one sample in a study of blood T cell repertoires in COVID-19. Method: immunoSEQ multiplex PCR; TCRdb's copy keeps in-frame clones and lacks some. Of about 310,000 clones in the sample, around 91% were seen once. The sample comprised PBMCs or T cells enriched from blood (not recorded which). The receptor set was obtained from a woman aged 40-49 years who had recovered from COVID-19.

CDR3 sequence: CASSKYRDRTYEQYF. CDR3 nucleotide sequence: TGTGCCAGCAGCAAATACCGGGACAGGACCTACGAGCAGTACTTC. J is TRBJ2-7 and V is TRBV11-3; 8 bases are a match to TRBD1. The junction had 8 bases not matched to a gene; V was cut back by 5 bases and J by 2 bases. Germline assignment: CDR1 SGHNT and CDR2 YENEEA. The CDR3 consists of 15 residues. Full variable domain (missing parts from reference TRBV11-3 and TRBJ2-7): EAGVVQSPRYKIIEKKQPVAFWCNPISGHNTLYWYLQNLGQGPELLIRYENEEAVDDSQLPKDRFSAERLKGVDSTLKIQPAELGDSAVYLCASSKYRDRTYEQYFGPGTRLTVT.

This clone occurred many times. V is TRBV25-1 and J is TRBJ1-1, with 8 bases lining up with TRBD1. V lost 6 bases, J lost 3 bases, and 6 bases stayed unmatched. CDR1 is MGHDK, CDR2 SYGVNS, per germline. The CDR3 runs 14 residues. The CDR3 region has the DNA TGTGCCAGCAGAGGCAGGGGGCGGGACACTGAAGCTTTCTTT. As protein: CASRGRGRDTEAFF.

This clone was seen just once. The rearrangement links TRBV10-2 to TRBJ1-1, with 10 nucleotides matching TRBD1. Germline loops: CDR1 WSHSY, CDR2 SAAADI. The V and J ends lost 6 bases and 4 bases, in that order; junction bases with no gene match: 8. The CDR3 has 15 residues. CDR3 amino acids: CASSARDRGSTEAFF. The CDR3 DNA reads as TGCGCCAGCAGCGCCCGGGACAGGGGTAGCACTGAAGCTTTCTTT.

V usage is TRBV9 and J usage is TRBJ2-1, with 14 bases identical to TRBD2. The junction had 4 bases not matched to a gene; V was cut back by 0 bases and J by 8 bases. The CDR3 is 16 amino acids. CDR1 and CDR2 (germline): SGDLS, YYNGEE. CDR3 coding DNA: TGTGCCAGCAGCGTAGGACTAGCGGGGGGGCGGTATGAGCAGTTCTTC. Translating gives CASSVGLAGGRYEQFF.